This T cell receptor (beta chain) was recorded in a study of cytomegalovirus exposure and HLA in healthy donors (dated by TCRdb to about 2017). Turning to the overall study: An earlier analysis of several hundred of the donors reported 250 to 350 Gb of sequence data and 95 million to 140 million unique TCR beta sequences obtained from about 180 million T cells. Both class I and class II loci were covered by HLA typing, at four-digit resolution. To predict cytomegalovirus infection status, the study brought together high-throughput TCR immunosequencing, statistical association of individual TCRs with disease status, and machine learning. The number of typed donors differed by locus: about 629-630 for A, B, C, DRB1 and DQB1; approximately 540 for DQA1; approximately 610 for DPA1; and about 450 for DPB1. A handful of DR-DQ haplotypes were handled as single units for association and clustering because linkage in the cohort was strong. In addition to the first cohort of around 670 subjects, a separate validation cohort of approximately 130 different subjects was used. The study aimed to test whether cataloging public T cell receptors could reveal signatures of past pathogen exposure. Rather than drawing on any new phenotypic data, the later analysis identified candidate immune exposures from TCR beta sequences and the way those sequences occurred across donors. Donor age, sex, ethnicity and CMV serostatus were compiled together with the repertoire data. Every discovery cohort repertoire had been produced on one sequencing platform. An early release that covered several hundred HLA-typed donors contained 300 to 350 gigabases of sequencing data and about 93 million unique TCR sequences. A later analysis re-examined previously published TCR beta repertoires from around 670 donors and added high-resolution HLA genotyping to investigate patterns of TCR occurrence. Using immunosequencing, the study profiled T cell repertoires from 640 or so subjects and related those repertoires to cytomegalovirus serostatus. A later genetic analysis used genome-wide SNP genotypes for about 65% of the roughly 700 donors, treating that subset as a discovery cohort. Across 300 to 500 genotyped donors of the cohort, an average of about 250,000 unique TCR beta nucleotide sequences per donor were sequenced, and 15% to 20% of those sequences were non-productive. To decide whether each TCR beta V gene segment behaved as functional or pseudogenic, an earlier analysis of 587 of the donors relied on high-throughput TCR beta sequencing. Of the 300 to 500 genotyped donors, more than 75% were placed in the genetic ancestry cluster associated with self-reported Caucasian donors. Summary of the overall study and its limitations: According to a later analysis, most CMV-associated TCR beta chains appeared to be HLA-restricted, and the HLA associations seemed to be driven largely by CMV exposure. Because the 87-base-pair reads could not distinguish some IMGT-functional V segments, including TRBV6-2 and TRBV6-3, those segments were excluded. The authors suggested that the approach could potentially be extended to other disease states and immunological phenotypes. An earlier analysis of some 560 of the donors showed that most TCR beta V segments appeared in productive rearrangements either about 90% or about 30% of the time, which broadly matched IMGT annotations. The sequencing pipeline was judged likely to have produced a cluster of highly shared sequence variants as a technical artifact. The earlier analysis of approximately 540 of the donors excluded some 16 rarely observed V segments, including chromosome 9 orphons, because counts were too low. A later analysis found that HLA-associated TCR beta chains were more clonally expanded and had lower generation probabilities than equally common non-associated chains. A later genetic analysis associated a missense DCLRE1C variant with V-gene and J-gene trimming of TCR beta chains, and an independent cohort replicated the association. Sequencing depth was assumed to be roughly uniform across donors in the presence/absence analyses, though that assumption may not hold. A further reported finding was that TCR beta sequences accurately predicted the HLA-A and HLA-B alleles for most subjects in the first cohort. At a false discovery rate of 0.05, a later analysis linked 16,951 TCR beta sequences to specific HLA alleles. Most TCR sequences were seen in very few donors, while some public TCRs were found in many individuals. Correlated functional status among segregating V segments might reflect linkage disequilibrium, but an unknown experimental factor could not be ruled out. Cytomegalovirus status was reported to be diagnosed by the classifier with high specificity and sensitivity in both the original and validation cohorts. Strong co-occurrence of HLA alleles, especially DR and DQ, made assigning TCR associations to individual alleles difficult. According to a later genetic analysis, donors in an Asian-associated ancestry cluster had fewer N-insertions in productive TCRs than the approximately 630-donor mean. Several of the top co-occurrence clusters appeared to be linked to parvovirus B19, influenza, CMV and Epstein-Barr virus, according to a later analysis. For the cohort, immune exposure information was limited to CMV serostatus. In vitro tests confirmed that a few of the cytomegalovirus-associated TCR beta chains recognize cytomegalovirus antigens. In this cohort, only TCR beta chains were sequenced, and detectable features were limited by the absence of alpha or paired-chain data. According to a later analysis, TCR association rates differed among HLA loci, with DRB1 alleles showing the most associated TCRs and HLA-C alleles showing the fewest. Because some donors lacked HLA typing at each locus, the association tests relied only on the typed subset. A total of some 180 TCR beta chains were listed by the study as associated with cytomegalovirus.

In total, roughly 670 healthy bone marrow donors made up the cohort. All cohort members were sampled while nominally healthy, although unrecorded immune exposures were likely present. The donor tested CMV seropositive, placing the donor among the 310 or so seropositive members of the cohort. A peripheral blood sample was provided by each donor, and peripheral blood mononuclear cells were used for TCR beta sequencing. Genomic DNA extraction from the blood cell samples was performed with the Qiagen DNeasy Blood Extraction Kit. To prepare the library, the immunoSEQ multiplex PCR assay was applied. For the multiplex PCR, a mixture combining 60 forward primers for TCR Vbeta segments and 13 reverse primers for TCR Jbeta segments was used. Amplification of the CDR3 region of rearranged TCR beta genes was performed with a multiplex PCR assay on genomic DNA. The Illumina HiSeq System was used to sequence the amplified TCR beta libraries as 87-base-pair reads. Per the original workflow: A later analysis counted approximately 76 million unique TCR beta chains across the 700 or so repertoires, and roughly 10 million of these chains were shared by at least two donors. A nearest-neighbor algorithm error-corrected the raw reads and collapsed the reads into unique sequences, merging closely related sequences to remove PCR and sequencing errors. CDR3 sequences were aligned to IMGT reference sequences to assign V, D and J gene segments. For a sequence to be retained, a match of at least six nucleotides to both a V gene segment and a J gene segment was required. Rearrangements were classified as productive when the CDR3 lacked stop codons and remained in frame with V and J, and all other rearrangements were classified as non-productive. CDR3 was defined by IMGT convention, running from the second conserved V-encoded cysteine to the conserved J-encoded phenylalanine. Sequences without an unambiguous match to a single V gene segment were excluded from the earlier analysis of a few hundred of the donors. In an earlier analysis of several hundred of the donors, V segments were called functional above 56.7% productive rearrangements and were called segregating when the between-donor standard deviation exceeded 5%. A statistical classification framework was built to diagnose cytomegalovirus status from the catalog of TCR beta chain sequences. V and J gene assignment, in a later analysis, came from comparing TCR nucleotide sequences with IMGT/GENE-DB human TR gene sequences. The TCRdist pipeline was used in a later analysis to assign CDR3 sequences and most-parsimonious VDJ recombination scenarios. A later analysis defined each TCR beta chain by its CDR3 amino acid sequence plus V-gene family, and excluded reads lacking a unique V-gene family. In a later analysis, nearly 600 highly shared, low-generation-probability nucleotide sequences were removed to address suspected cross-contamination and a sequencing artifact. For each public chain, a later analysis derived a clonal expansion index from normalized ranks of inferred template counts within each repertoire. Generation probabilities in a later analysis came from a VDJ recombination model fitted to out-of-frame rearrangements, and those results were checked against IGoR. In a later analysis, hypergeometric tests were used to score TCR-TCR, TCR-HLA and TCR-CMV co-occurrence, with a repertoire-size bias correction applied to TCR pairs. False discovery rates were estimated in a later analysis by permuting HLA or CMV assignments 20 times. In a later analysis, co-occurring TCRs were grouped using DBSCAN, and TCRdist sequence similarity was added for clustering within HLA-allele-positive subsets. Repertoires with fewer than 30,000 or more than 120,000 public chains, plus five repertoires with anomalous nucleotide sharing, were excluded from co-occurrence clustering. The source is immuneACCESS, and TCRdb retained only in-frame sequences with V and J called. Part of the clones is not carried over; for the studies checked, unresolved V genes explain less than half of this, and the remainder is unexplained. That table is the source of V, J and clone size, and D and trimming were worked out from the DNA. The sample's clone listing holds tens of thousands of clones. The ten largest account for about 25% of the sample.

For this clone: Its antigen is not yet known. Other nucleotide sequences from this sample produce the same CDR3.

V has 3 bases trimmed and J has 2 bases trimmed; junction bases matching no gene number 4. The CDR3 measures 13 amino acids from cysteine to phenylalanine. This entry keeps only the CDR3 DNA: 39 bases, framed from base 1. CDR1 and CDR2 are drawn from the germline V gene: SQVTM, ANQGSEA. The source of this sequence is a middle-aged man in good health and CMV-seropositive. The chain joins TRBV29-1 to TRBJ2-7, with 7 bases in between that match TRBD2. Sequenced sample: PBMCs. The sequenced DNA is TGCAGCGTTGAGGGGGAGGGGACCTACGAGCAGTACTTC. This gives the protein CSVEGEGTYEQYF.